The clone carrying this TCR beta chain was seen at least ten times. Its antigen is unidentified. This specimen comes from a study of T cells in Graves' hyperthyroidism and ophthalmopathy. Study-level points and caveats: Using 13 V-J features, a model discriminated ophthalmopathy from stable hyperthyroidism. Within blood appeared most thyroid clonotypes that had expanded above 0.001.

There were TCR beta CDR3 regions amplified from RNA transcripts. With the HTBI primer set, the TCR CDR3 went through a first round of RT-PCR. TCRdb ran MiXCR on the multiplex PCR reads and lists one entry per CDR3 protein. Here the sample spans about 360,000 distinct CDR3 sequences, approximately 15% being singletons. The diagnoses drew upon clinical symptoms, serum thyroxine and TRAb, thyroid ultrasound and orbital computed tomography. The CDR3 is 15 residues long. V lost 4 bases to trimming and J lost 5 bases, with 17 bases between them. In germline, CDR1 is SNHLY, CDR2 FYNNEI. The V and J genes are TRBV2 and TRBJ1-2; weak D call: TRBD1 (6 bases). The specimen was blood. The TCR comes from a woman younger than 35 with Graves' hyperthyroidism that later progressed to Graves' ophthalmopathy. The chain's CDR3 is CASSAGQSGGYGYTF. The CDR3 nucleotides are TGTGCCAGCAGTGCCGGACAGAGCGGAGGGTATGGCTACACCTTC.